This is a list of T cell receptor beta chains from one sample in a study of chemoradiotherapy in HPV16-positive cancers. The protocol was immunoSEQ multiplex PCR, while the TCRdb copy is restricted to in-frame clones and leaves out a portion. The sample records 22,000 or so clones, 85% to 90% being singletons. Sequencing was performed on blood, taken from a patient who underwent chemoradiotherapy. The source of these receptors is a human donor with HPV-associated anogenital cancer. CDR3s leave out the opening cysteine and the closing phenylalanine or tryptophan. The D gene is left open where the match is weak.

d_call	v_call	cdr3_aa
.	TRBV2	ASSEKTGTNEKLF
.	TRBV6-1	ASSVQETQY
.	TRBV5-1	ASSLGGSPTEAF
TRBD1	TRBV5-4	ASSLTGAAGNGYT
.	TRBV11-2	ASSQTGYSPLH
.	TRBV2	ASTSGRNTEAF
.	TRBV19	ASSPRNFNYGYT
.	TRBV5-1	ASSSGPTGNNEQF
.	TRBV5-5	ASSFPGLTEAF
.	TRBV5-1	ASSLGQNEQY
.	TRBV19	ASTPHPGNQPQH
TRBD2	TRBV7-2	ASSTGTSPETQY
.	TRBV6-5	ASSYGRGTEQF
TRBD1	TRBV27	ASSLSGRGLDPYGYT
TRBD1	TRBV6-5	ASSYRGTGHSPLH
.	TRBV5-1	ASSLAGRGHTGELF
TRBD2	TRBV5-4	ASSLGGGEPDTQY
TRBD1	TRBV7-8	ASSPRTGGETQY
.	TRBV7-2	ASSLGDQNIQY
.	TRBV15	ATSREVSSREQF
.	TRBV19	ASSFQPATNEKLF
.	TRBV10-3	AIRQGGTEAF
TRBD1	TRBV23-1	ASSPSRQGRAF
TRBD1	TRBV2	ASSWGQGYQETQY
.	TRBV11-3	ASSLEGSYTDTQY
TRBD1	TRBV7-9	ASSSWDSSGNTIY
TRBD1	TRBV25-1	ASSARQGRGNTEAF
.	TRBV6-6	ASRFPEHGEKLF
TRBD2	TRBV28	ASSSGGLNTGELF
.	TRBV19	ASSITWGNQPQH
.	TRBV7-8	ASSLRGRSYEQY
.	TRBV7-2	ASSLGTATEAF
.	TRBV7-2	ASRSGTQAPTNEKLF
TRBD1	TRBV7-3	ASSLDRGDYGYT
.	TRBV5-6	ASSLQGRTGELF
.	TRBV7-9	ASSLEAGGYT
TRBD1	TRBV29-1	SVESGQSDTQY
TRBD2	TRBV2	ASSEPGLAGGNYNEQF
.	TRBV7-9	ASSTGLAVGGTDTQY
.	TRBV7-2	ASSLATTDTGELF
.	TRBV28	ASSLLTFRNTEAF
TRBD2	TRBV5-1	ASSFERGVSEQY
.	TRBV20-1	SASDYNEQF
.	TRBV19	ASSITALGQRSPYEQY
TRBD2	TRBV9	ASSTLAGGPRETQY
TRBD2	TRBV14	ASSQDSPRGGVLT
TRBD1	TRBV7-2	ASSLAQGFGELF
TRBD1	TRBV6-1	ASSEFQGVNSEQY
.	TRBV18	ASSPKTGKDTDTQY
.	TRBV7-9	ASSLDFAGAGNTIY
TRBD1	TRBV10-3	AIGGQARGST
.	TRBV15	ATSREAREGYT
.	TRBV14	ASSERVGAVYEQY
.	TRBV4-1	ASSQDLRPTTDTQY
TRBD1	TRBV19	ASRPRQGNQPQH
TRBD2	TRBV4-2	ASSQSSGAGRADTQY
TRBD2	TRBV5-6	ASSLDRAGDWDTQY
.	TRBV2	ASSEGGVQGLYGYT
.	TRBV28	ASARSLSGNTIY
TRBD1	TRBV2	ASSERDSPY